This TCR beta chain stems from a study of CD8+ T cells in alopecia areata. Per germline, CDR1 DFQATT and CDR2 SNEGSKA (reference sequence). CDR3 length equals 11 residues. The ends were cut back, 5 bases at V and 10 bases at J, with 12 bases in the middle. The sequencing template was cDNA reverse transcribed from extracted RNA. Produced via immunoSEQ multiplex PCR; TCRdb's table is partial and in-frame only. The table lists 100,000 to 150,000 clones, roughly two fifths of them singletons, with 3.1% in the top ten. This clone was counted only a few times. This clonotype was obtained from a human donor with alopecia areata. The sample taken for sequencing was CD4+ T cells sorted from blood. V and J are TRBV20-1 and TRBJ2-4; D remains ambiguous. The CDR3 protein is CSAGVSEIQYF. CDR3 nucleotide sequence: TGCAGTGCTGGCGTATCGGAAATTCAGTACTTC.